This T cell receptor beta chain was sequenced in a study of T cells in tuberculosis. The overall study: Sequenced TCRs come from CD1B-GMM tetramer-binding T cells. Overall study findings and caveats: Active tuberculosis alpha repertoires lay closer to GMM-specific TCRs than controls'.

Regarding this clone: The antigen remains undetermined.

Generated by immunoSEQ multiplex PCR, the TCRdb table keeps only in-frame clones and is missing some. The repertoire holds some 30,000 clones, with 94% as singletons. The CDR3 sequence is 12 residues long. Germline loops: CDR1 MNHNS, CDR2 SASEGT. The V and J ends lost 9 bases and 3 bases respectively, with 12 bases between them. At study entry, adolescents had tuberculin skin tests and IGRA screening. The sequenced material came from PBMCs. The origin of this receptor is a donor between 10 and 35 years old with latent tuberculosis or without tuberculosis infection. J is TRBJ2-7 and V is TRBV6-1; perhaps TRBD1 as D (5 bases). CDR3 bases: TGTGCCAGTGCGGACACTTACTACGAGCAGTACTTC. Encoded protein: CASADTYYEQYF.